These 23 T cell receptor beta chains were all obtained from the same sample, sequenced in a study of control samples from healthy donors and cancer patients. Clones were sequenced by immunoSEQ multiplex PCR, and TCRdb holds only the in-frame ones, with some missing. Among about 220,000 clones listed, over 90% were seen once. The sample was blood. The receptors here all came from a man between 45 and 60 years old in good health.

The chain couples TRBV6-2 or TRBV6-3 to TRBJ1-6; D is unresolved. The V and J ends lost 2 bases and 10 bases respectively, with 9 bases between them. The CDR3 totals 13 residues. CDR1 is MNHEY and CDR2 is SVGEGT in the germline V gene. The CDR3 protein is CASSYRSGSPLHF. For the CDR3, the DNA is TGTGCCAGCAGTTACAGGAGCGGCTCACCCCTCCACTTT.

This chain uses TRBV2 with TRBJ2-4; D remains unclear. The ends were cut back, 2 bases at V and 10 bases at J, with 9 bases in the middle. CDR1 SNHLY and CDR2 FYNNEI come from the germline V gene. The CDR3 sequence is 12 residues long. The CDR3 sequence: CASSEQDSIQYF. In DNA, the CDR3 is TGTGCCAGCAGTGAACAGGATTCTATTCAGTACTTC.

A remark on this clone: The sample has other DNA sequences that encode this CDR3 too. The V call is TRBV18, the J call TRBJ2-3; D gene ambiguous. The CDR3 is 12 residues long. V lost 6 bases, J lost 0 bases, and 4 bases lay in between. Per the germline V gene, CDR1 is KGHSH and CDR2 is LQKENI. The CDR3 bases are TGTGCCAGCTCCCCCAGCACAGATACGCAGTATTTT. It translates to CASSPSTDTQYF.

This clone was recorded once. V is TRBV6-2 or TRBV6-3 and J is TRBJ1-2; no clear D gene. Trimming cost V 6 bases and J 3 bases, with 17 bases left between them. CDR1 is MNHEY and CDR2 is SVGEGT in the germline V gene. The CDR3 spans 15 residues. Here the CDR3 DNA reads TGTGCCAGCAGCCGCCAGACGGGTCATGACTATGGCTACACCTTC. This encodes CASSRQTGHDYGYTF.

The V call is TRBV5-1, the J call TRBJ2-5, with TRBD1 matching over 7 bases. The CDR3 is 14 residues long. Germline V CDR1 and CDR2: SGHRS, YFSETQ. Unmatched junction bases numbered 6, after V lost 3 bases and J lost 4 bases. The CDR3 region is CASSSTGSGETQYF. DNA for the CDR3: TGCGCCAGCAGCTCGACAGGGAGTGGAGAGACCCAGTACTTC.

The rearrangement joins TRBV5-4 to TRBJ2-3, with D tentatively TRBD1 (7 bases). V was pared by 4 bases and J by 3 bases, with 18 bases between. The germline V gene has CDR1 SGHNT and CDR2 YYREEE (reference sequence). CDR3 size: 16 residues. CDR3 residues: CASSRPPGGPTDTQYF. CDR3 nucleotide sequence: TGTGCCAGCAGCCGCCCGCCAGGGGGGCCGACAGATACGCAGTATTTT.

In DNA, the CDR3 is TGTGCCAGCAGCCCGTGGTCGGCCAGCTACGAGCAGTACTTC. Translation gives CASSPWSASYEQYF. V and J are TRBV11-2 and TRBJ2-7; no firm D call. V gave up 5 bases and J gave up 3 bases, with 14 bases separating them. The CDR3 is 14 residues long. Germline CDR1 is SGHAT and CDR2 is FQNNGV.

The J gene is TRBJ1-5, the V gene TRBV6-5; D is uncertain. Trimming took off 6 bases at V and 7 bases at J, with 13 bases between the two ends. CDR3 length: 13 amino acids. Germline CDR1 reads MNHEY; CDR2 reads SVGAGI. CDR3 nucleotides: TGTGCCAGCAGGCCCGACAAGTCCCAGCCCCAGCATTTT. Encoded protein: CASRPDKSQPQHF.

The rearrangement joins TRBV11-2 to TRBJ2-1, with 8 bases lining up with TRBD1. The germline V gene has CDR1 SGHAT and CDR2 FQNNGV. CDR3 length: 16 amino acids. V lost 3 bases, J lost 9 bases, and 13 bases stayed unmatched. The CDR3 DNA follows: TGTGCCAGCAGCTTGAGAGCAGGGGGCGCAGCTGGTGAGCAGTTCTTC. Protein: CASSLRAGGAAGEQFF.

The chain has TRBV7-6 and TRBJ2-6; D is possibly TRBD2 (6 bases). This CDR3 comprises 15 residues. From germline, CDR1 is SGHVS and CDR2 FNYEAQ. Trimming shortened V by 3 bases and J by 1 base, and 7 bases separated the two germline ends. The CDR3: CASSFGGSGANVLTF. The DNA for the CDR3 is TGTGCCAGCAGCTTCGGAGGGTCTGGGGCCAACGTCCTGACTTTC.

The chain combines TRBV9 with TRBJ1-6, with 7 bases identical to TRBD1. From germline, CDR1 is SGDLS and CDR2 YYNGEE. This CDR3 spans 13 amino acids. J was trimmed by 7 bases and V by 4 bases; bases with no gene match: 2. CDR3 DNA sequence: TGTGCCAGCAGCCGGGACAGAAATTCACCCCTCCACTTT. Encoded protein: CASSRDRNSPLHF.

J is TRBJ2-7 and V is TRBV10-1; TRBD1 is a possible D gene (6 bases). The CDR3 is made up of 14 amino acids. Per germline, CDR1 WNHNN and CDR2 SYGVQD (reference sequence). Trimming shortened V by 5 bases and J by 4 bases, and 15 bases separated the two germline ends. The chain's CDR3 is CASSTPGQTYEQYV. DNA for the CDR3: TGCGCCAGCAGTACACCGGGACAAACTTACGAGCAGTACGTC.

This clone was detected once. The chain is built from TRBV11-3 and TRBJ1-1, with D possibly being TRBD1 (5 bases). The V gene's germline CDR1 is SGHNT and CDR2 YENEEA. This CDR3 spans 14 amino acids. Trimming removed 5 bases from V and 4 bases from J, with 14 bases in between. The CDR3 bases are TGTGCCAGCAGCCCCGGGGACCGCATCACTGAAGCTTTCTTT. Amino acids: CASSPGDRITEAFF.

CDR3 nucleotides: TGTGCCTCGGGGGAGGGGGATCAGATTGGCTACACCTTC. Its translation is CASGEGDQIGYTF. The rearrangement links TRBV10-3 to TRBJ1-2; a possible D gene is TRBD1 (6 bases). Trimming shortened V by 11 bases and J by 7 bases, and 20 bases separated the two germline ends. This CDR3 has 13 amino acids. The V gene's germline CDR1 is ENHRY and CDR2 SYGVKD.

The CDR3 protein is CASSRGSTNTEAFF. As DNA, the CDR3 is TGTGCCAGCAGCCGGGGCTCGACAAACACTGAAGCTTTCTTT. The chain uses TRBV11-2 and TRBJ1-1; D is perhaps TRBD1 (5 bases). The CDR3 contains 14 residues. Trimming removed 5 bases at V and 2 bases at J, with 12 bases between. Germline CDR1 reads SGHAT; CDR2 reads FQNNGV.

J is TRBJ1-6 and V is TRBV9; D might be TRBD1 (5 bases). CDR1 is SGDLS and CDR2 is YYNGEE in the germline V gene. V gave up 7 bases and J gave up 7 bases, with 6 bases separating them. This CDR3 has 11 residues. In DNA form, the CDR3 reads TGTGCCAGCGGGGGGAATTCACCCCTCCACTTT. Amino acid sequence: CASGGNSPLHF.

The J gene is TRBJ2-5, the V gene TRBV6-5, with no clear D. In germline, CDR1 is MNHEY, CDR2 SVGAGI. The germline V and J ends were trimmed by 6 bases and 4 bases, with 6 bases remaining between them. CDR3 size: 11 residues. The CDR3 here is CASRTGETQYF. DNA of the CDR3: TGTGCCAGCAGGACGGGAGAGACCCAGTACTTC.

The DNA of the CDR3 is TGTGCCAGCATAGAGGAGGGACAAGGGACAGATACGCAGTATTTT. This encodes CASIEEGQGTDTQYF. The chain has TRBV28 and TRBJ2-3; tentatively, D is TRBD1 or TRBD2 (6 bases each). Germline V gene lookup returns CDR1 MDHEN and CDR2 SYDVKM. CDR3 length: 15 amino acids. Trimming cost V 7 bases and J 3 bases, with 17 bases left between them.

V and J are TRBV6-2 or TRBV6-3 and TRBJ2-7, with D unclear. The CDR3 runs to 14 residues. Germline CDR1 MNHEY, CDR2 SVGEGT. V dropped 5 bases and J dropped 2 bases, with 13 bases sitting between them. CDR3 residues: CASSGLEVTYEQYF. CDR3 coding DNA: TGTGCCAGCAGTGGGCTCGAGGTTACCTACGAGCAGTACTTC.

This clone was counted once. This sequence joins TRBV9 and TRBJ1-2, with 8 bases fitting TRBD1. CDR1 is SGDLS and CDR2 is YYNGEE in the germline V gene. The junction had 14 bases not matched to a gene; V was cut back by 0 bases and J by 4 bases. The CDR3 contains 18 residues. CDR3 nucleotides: TGTGCCAGCAGCGTAGACTCGGGCAGGGGGCGCGTTAGCTATGGCTACACCTTC. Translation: CASSVDSGRGRVSYGYTF.

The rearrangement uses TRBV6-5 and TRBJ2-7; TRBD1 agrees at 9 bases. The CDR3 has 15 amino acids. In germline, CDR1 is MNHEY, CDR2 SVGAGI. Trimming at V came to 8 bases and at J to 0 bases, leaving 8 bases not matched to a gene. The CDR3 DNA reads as TGTGCCAGCCAGGGACAGGGAAGGACCTCCTACGAGCAGTACTTC. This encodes CASQGQGRTSYEQYF.

The CDR3, as DNA: TGCGCCAGCAGCCTCGGGTCGATCGGTTCTGGAAACACCATATATTTT. Translating it yields CASSLGSIGSGNTIYF. V usage is TRBV5-1 and J usage is TRBJ1-3, with unresolved D. CDR3 length equals 16 residues. Germline assignment: CDR1 SGHRS and CDR2 YFSETQ. V was pared by 4 bases and J by 1 base, with 15 bases between.

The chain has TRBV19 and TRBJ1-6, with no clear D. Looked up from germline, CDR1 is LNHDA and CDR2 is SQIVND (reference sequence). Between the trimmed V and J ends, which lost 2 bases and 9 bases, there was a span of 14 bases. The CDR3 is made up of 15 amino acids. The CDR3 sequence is CASSILAGASSPLHF. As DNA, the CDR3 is TGTGCCAGTAGTATATTGGCAGGAGCTAGTTCACCCCTCCACTTT.